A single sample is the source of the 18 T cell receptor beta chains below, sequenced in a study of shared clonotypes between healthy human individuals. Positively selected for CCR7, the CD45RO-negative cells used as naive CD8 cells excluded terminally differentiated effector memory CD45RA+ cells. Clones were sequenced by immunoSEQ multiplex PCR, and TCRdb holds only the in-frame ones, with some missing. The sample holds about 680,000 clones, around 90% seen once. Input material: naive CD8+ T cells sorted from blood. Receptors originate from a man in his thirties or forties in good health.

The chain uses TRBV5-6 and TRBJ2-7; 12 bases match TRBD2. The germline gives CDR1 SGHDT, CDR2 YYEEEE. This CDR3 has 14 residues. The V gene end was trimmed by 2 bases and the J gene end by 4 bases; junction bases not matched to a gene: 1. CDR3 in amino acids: CASSFTSGRYEQYF. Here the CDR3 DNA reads TGTGCCAGCAGCTTTACTAGCGGGAGGTACGAGCAGTACTTC.

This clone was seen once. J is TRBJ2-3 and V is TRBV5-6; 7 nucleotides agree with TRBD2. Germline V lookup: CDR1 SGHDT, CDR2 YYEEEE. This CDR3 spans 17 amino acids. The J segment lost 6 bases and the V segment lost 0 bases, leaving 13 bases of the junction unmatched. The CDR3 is CASSLAREAGPTDTQYF. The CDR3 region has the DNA TGTGCCAGCAGCTTGGCACGAGAAGCGGGGCCCACGGATACGCAGTATTTT.

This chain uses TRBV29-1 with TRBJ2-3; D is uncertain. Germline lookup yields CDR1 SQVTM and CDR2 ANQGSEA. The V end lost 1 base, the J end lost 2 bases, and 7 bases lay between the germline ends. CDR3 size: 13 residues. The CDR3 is CSVEAKPTDTQYF. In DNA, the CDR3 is TGCAGCGTTGAAGCAAAACCCACAGATACGCAGTATTTT.

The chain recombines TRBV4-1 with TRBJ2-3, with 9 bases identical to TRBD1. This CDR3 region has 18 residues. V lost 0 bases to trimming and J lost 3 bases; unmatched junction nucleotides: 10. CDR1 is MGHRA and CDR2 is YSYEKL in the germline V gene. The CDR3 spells CASSQDPTGQGVTDTQYF. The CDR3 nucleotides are TGCGCCAGCAGCCAAGACCCGACGGGACAGGGTGTAACAGATACGCAGTATTTT.

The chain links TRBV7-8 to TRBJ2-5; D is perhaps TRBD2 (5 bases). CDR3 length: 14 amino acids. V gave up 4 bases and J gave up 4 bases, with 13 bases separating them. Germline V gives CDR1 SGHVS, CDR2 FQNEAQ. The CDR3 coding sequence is TGTGCCAGCAGCTCCTACGAGGGATCAGAGACCCAGTACTTC. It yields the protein CASSSYEGSETQYF.

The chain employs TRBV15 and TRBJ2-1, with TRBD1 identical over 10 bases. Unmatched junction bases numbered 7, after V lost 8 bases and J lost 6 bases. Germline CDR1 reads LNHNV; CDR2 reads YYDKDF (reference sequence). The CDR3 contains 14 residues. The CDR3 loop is CATQPGQGFNEQFF. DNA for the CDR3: TGTGCCACCCAACCGGGACAGGGGTTCAATGAGCAGTTCTTC.

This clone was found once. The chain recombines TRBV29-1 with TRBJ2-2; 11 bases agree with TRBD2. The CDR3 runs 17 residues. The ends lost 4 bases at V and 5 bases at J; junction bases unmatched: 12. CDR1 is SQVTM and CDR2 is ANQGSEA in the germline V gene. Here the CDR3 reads CSVVKKGLAVRTGELFF. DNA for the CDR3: TGCAGCGTTGTGAAGAAGGGACTAGCGGTACGGACCGGGGAGCTGTTTTTT.

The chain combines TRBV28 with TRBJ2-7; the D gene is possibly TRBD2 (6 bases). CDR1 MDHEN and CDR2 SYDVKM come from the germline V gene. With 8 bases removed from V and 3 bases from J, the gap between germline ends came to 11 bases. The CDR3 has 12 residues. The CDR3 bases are TGTGCCAGCGGATTGGGAGGCTACGAGCAGTACTTC. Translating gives CASGLGGYEQYF.

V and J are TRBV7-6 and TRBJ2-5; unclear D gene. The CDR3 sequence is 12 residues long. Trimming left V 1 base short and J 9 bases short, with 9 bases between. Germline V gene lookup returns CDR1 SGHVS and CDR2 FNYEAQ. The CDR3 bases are TGTGCCAGCAGCTTAGATCGATCGTCCCAGTACTTC. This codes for CASSLDRSSQYF.

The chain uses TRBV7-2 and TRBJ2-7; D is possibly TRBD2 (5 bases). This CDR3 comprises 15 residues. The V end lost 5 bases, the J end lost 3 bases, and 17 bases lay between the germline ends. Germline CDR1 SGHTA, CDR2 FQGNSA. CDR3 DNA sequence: TGTGCCAGCAGCCAAAGCGGCCTGGAGAACTACGAGCAGTACTTC. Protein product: CASSQSGLENYEQYF.

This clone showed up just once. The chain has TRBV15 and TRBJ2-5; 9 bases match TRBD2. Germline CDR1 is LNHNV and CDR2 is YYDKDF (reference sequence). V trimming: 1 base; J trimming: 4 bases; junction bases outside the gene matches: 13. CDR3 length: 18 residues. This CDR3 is CATSRGSSGEIVSETQYF. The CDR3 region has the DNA TGTGCCACCAGCAGAGGATCTAGCGGGGAGATAGTTTCAGAGACCCAGTACTTC.

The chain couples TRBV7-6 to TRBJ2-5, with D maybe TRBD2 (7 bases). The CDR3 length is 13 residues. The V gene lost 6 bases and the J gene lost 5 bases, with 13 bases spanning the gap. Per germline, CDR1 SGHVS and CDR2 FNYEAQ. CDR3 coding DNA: TGTGCCAGCAGTCGGACTAGGGGGGAGACCCAGTACTTC. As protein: CASSRTRGETQYF. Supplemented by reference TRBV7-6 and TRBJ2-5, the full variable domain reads GAGVSQSPRYKVTKRGQDVALRCDPISGHVSLYWYRQALGQGPEFLTYFNYEAQQDKSGLPNDRFSAERPEGSISTLTIQRTEQRDSAMYRCASSRTRGETQYFGPGTRLLVL.

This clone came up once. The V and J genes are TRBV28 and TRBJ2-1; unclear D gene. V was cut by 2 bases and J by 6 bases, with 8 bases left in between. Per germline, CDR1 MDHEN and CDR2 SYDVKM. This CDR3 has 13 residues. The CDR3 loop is CASSLNYGNEQFF. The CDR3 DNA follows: TGTGCCAGCAGTTTAAACTACGGCAATGAGCAGTTCTTC.

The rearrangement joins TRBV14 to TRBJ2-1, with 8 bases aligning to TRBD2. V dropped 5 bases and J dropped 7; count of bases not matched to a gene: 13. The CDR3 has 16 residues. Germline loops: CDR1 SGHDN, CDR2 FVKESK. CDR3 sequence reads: CASSNLGTSISNEQFF. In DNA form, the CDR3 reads TGTGCCAGCAGCAACCTCGGGACTAGTATAAGTAATGAGCAGTTCTTC.

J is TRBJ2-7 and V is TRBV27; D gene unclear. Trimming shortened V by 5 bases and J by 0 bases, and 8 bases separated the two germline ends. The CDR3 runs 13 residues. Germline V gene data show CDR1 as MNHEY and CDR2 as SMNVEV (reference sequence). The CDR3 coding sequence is TGTGCCAGCAGTATGTTTAGCTCCTACGAGCAGTACTTC. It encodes CASSMFSSYEQYF.

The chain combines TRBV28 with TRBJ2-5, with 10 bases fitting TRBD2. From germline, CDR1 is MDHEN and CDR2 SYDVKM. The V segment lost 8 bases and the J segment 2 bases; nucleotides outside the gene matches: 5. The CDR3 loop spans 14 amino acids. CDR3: CASVTSGNQETQYF. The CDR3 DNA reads TGTGCCAGCGTTACTAGCGGGAATCAAGAGACCCAGTACTTC.

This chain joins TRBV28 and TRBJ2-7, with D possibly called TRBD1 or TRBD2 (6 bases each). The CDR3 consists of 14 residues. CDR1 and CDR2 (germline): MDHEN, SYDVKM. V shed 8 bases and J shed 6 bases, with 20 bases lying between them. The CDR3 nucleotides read TGTGCCAGCGACCCTACAGGGTTGGGGGGCGAGCAGTACTTC. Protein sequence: CASDPTGLGGEQYF.

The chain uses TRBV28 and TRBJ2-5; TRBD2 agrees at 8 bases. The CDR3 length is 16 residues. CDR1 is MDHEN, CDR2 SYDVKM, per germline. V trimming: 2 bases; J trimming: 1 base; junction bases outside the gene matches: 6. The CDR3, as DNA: TGTGCCAGCAGTTTACTCGCGGGAGGCTCCCAAGAGACCCAGTACTTC. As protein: CASSLLAGGSQETQYF. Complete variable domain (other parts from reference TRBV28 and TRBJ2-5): DVKVTQSSRYLVKRTGEKVFLECVQDMDHENMFWYRQDPGLGLRLIYFSYDVKMKEKGDIPEGYSVSREKKERFSLILESASTNQTSMYLCASSLLAGGSQETQYFGPGTRLLVL.